The next 28 T cell receptor beta chains were all read from a single sample in a study of type 1 regulatory T cells. No antigen is known for these receptors. TCRdb processed the reads anew with MiXCR; each CDR3 protein has one entry. The repertoire holds tens of thousands of distinct CDR3 sequences, with roughly 49% as singletons. The material sequenced was cultured non-Tr1 T cells, either the whole culture or a sorted T cell fraction (not recorded which). All receptors derive from a human donor in good health.

In its sample, this clonotype is medium-sized (0.01 to 0.1%). V usage is TRBV4-1 and J usage is TRBJ2-5; TRBD2 matches at 13 bases. The CDR3 spans 20 residues. Germline V gene lookup returns CDR1 MGHRA and CDR2 YSYEKL. V shed 5 bases, J shed 3 bases, and the junction held 18 bases outside the gene matches. The CDR3 loop reads CASSTPRARTSGGEEETQYF. The CDR3 bases are TGCGCCAGCAGCACCCCCCGGGCTAGGACTAGCGGGGGTGAAGAAGAGACCCAGTACTTC.

J is TRBJ2-1 and V is TRBV18; TRBD2 agrees at 8 bases. Germline V gene sequence: CDR1 KGHSH, CDR2 LQKENI. CDR3 length: 16 residues. The V segment lost 0 bases and the J segment 7 bases; nucleotides outside the gene matches: 8. CDR3 in DNA: TGTGCCAGCTCACCACCGGGATTAGCGGGGCCTAATGAGCAGTTCTTC. As protein: CASSPPGLAGPNEQFF.

V and J are TRBV6-1 and TRBJ1-3; no definite D call. Per germline, CDR1 MNHNS and CDR2 SASEGT. The V gene lost 0 bases and the J gene lost 4 bases, with 4 bases spanning the gap. The CDR3 loop spans 13 amino acids. The CDR3 region is CASSEAEGNTIYF. CDR3 nucleotide sequence: TGTGCCAGCAGTGAAGCAGAGGGAAACACCATATATTTT.

The chain combines TRBV5-1 with TRBJ1-6; D is unresolved. CDR3 size: 17 residues. Germline loops: CDR1 SGHRS, CDR2 YFSETQ. Deletions cut 4 bases from V and 0 bases from J, with 14 bases between. CDR3 nucleotides: TGCGCCAGCAGCCCAGGACCGCTAAGCTCCTATAATTCACCCCTCCACTTT. This sequence encodes CASSPGPLSSYNSPLHF.

The chain carries TRBV28 and TRBJ2-2; tentative D call: TRBD1 (7 bases). Germline V gene sequence: CDR1 MDHEN, CDR2 SYDVKM. This CDR3 region has 16 residues. V lost 6 bases to trimming and J lost 7 bases, with 21 bases between them. CDR3 protein: CASSQGVGGQIGELFF. The CDR3 DNA is TGTGCCAGCAGCCAGGGGGTTGGGGGGCAAATCGGGGAGCTGTTTTTT.

V usage is TRBV7-2 and J usage is TRBJ1-5; D is unclear. CDR1 is SGHTA and CDR2 is FQGNSA in the germline V gene. The V end lost 5 bases, the J end lost 6 bases, and 11 bases lay between the germline ends. CDR3 size: 13 residues. The CDR3 here is CASSPSFGQPQHF. CDR3 DNA sequence: TGTGCCAGCAGCCCCTCGTTCGGTCAGCCCCAGCATTTT.

The chain uses TRBV5-1 and TRBJ2-3, with 9 nucleotides matching TRBD1. The junction had 9 bases not matched to a gene; V was cut back by 7 bases and J by 3 bases. Germline loops: CDR1 SGHRS, CDR2 YFSETQ. The CDR3 is made up of 15 amino acids. Here the CDR3 reads CASYVGDRATDTQYF. The CDR3, as DNA: TGCGCCAGCTACGTTGGGGACAGGGCGACAGATACGCAGTATTTT.

In DNA, the CDR3 is TGTGCCATCAGTGAGGACAACTATGGCTACACCTTC. It specifies CAISEDNYGYTF. V usage is TRBV10-3 and J usage is TRBJ1-2; D gene uncertain. Germline assignment: CDR1 ENHRY and CDR2 SYGVKD. V shed 2 bases and J shed 2 bases, with 3 bases lying between them. This CDR3 is built from 12 residues.

A few counts support this clonotype. V and J are TRBV4-1 and TRBJ1-2; D gene unclear. The ends were cut back, 0 bases at V and 8 bases at J, with 10 bases in the middle. The CDR3 is 13 amino acids. CDR1 is MGHRA and CDR2 is YSYEKL in the germline V gene. The CDR3 is CASSQDFGRGYTF. In nucleotides, the CDR3 is TGCGCCAGCAGCCAAGATTTCGGCAGGGGCTACACCTTC.

This clonotype was observed a few times. This chain links TRBV10-3 with TRBJ2-2, with 7 bases fitting TRBD2. This CDR3 is 14 amino acids long. V was clipped by 11 bases and J by 0 bases; unmatched bases: 6. The germline V gene encodes CDR1 ENHRY and CDR2 SYGVKD. The DNA of the CDR3 is TGTGCCGCGGGAGAGAGATCGAACACCGGGGAGCTGTTTTTT. Protein product: CAAGERSNTGELFF.

This clonotype was counted only a few times. The rearrangement links TRBV5-8 to TRBJ2-4; TRBD1 might be the D (6 bases). Germline V gene data show CDR1 as SGHTS and CDR2 as YDEGEE. CDR3 size: 14 residues. Deletions cut 2 bases from V and 9 bases from J, with 15 bases between. The CDR3 sequence: CASSFYRETGIQYF. CDR3 coding DNA: TGTGCCAGCAGCTTCTACAGGGAAACCGGCATTCAGTACTTC. The full variable domain, with the rest looked up from reference TRBV5-8 and TRBJ2-4, is EAGVTQSPTHLIKTRGQQATLRCSPISGHTSVYWYQQALGLGLQFLLWYDEGEERNRGNFPPRFSGRQFPNYSSELNVNALELEDSALYLCASSFYRETGIQYFGAGTRLSVL.

V gene TRBV2 combines with J gene TRBJ2-7; the D gene could be TRBD1 or TRBD2 (6 bases each). The germline V gene encodes CDR1 SNHLY and CDR2 FYNNEI. The CDR3 is 14 residues long. The V and J ends lost 4 bases and 4 bases respectively, with 14 bases between them. This CDR3 reads CASSVEGGAYEQYF. The DNA of the CDR3 is TGTGCCAGCAGTGTTGAGGGGGGTGCTTACGAGCAGTACTTC.

About this clonotype itself: As the CDR3 is not closed by the conserved phenylalanine or tryptophan, this likely results from a read error. The V and J genes are TRBV5-1 and TRBJ2-1; TRBD2 aligns across 10 bases. Germline V gene data show CDR1 as SGHRS and CDR2 as YFSETQ. With 0 bases clipped from V and 5 bases from J, the junction kept 5 bases outside the gene matches. The CDR3 has 16 residues. The CDR3 loop reads CASSLGSGGAHNEQFL. DNA of the CDR3: TGCGCCAGCAGCTTGGGGAGCGGGGGGGCCCACAATGAGCAGTTCTTA.

This chain uses TRBV4-1 with TRBJ2-2, with D hard to call. The CDR3 spans 15 residues. CDR1 and CDR2 from the germline V gene are MGHRA and YSYEKL. V dropped 1 base and J dropped 5 bases, with 11 bases sitting between them. For the CDR3, the DNA is TGCGCCAGCAGCCAAGGGGCCGGGCGAACCGGGGAGCTGTTTTTT. Its protein is CASSQGAGRTGELFF.

This clonotype was found a few times. The chain uses TRBV28 and TRBJ2-7; D might be TRBD2 (5 bases). The germline V gene has CDR1 MDHEN and CDR2 SYDVKM. V shed 10 bases and J shed 6 bases, with 22 bases lying between them. The CDR3 runs to 14 residues. CDR3 residues: CAIKGSGALSEQYF. The CDR3 coding sequence is TGTGCCATCAAAGGCAGCGGAGCCCTCAGCGAGCAGTACTTC.

V usage is TRBV29-1 and J usage is TRBJ1-2, with unresolved D. Trimming removed 2 bases from V and 2 bases from J, with 6 bases in between. The CDR3 runs to 12 residues. Germline CDR1 SQVTM, CDR2 ANQGSEA. CDR3 in DNA: TGCAGCGTTGAACGTCAGAACTATGGCTACACCTTC. It yields the protein CSVERQNYGYTF.

This clonotype showed up many times. The V call is TRBV7-9, the J call TRBJ1-1, with D perhaps TRBD1 (6 bases). This CDR3 contains 15 residues. Trimming pared 5 bases from V and 4 bases from J, leaving 17 bases between. CDR1 SEHNR and CDR2 FQNEAQ come from the germline V gene (reference sequence). The CDR3 loop reads CASSHARGAATEAFF. CDR3 coding DNA: TGTGCCAGCAGCCACGCGAGGGGGGCGGCCACTGAAGCTTTCTTT.

The rearrangement links TRBV6-4 to TRBJ2-2; possible D gene TRBD1, 6 bases. V was shortened by 5 bases and J by 3 bases, with 10 bases between the two germline ends. The CDR3 has 14 amino acids. From germline, CDR1 is MRHNA and CDR2 SNTAGT. The DNA of the CDR3 is TGTGCCAGCAGTACAGGGACGGACACCGGGGAGCTGTTTTTT. Amino acid sequence: CASSTGTDTGELFF.

This clonotype is a singleton in its sample. Sequence at one end of the junction differs from germline and may be a read error. The V call is TRBV6-5, the J call TRBJ1-1; the D gene is possibly TRBD1 (6 bases). The germline V gene encodes CDR1 MNHEY and CDR2 SVGAGI. The CDR3 has 15 amino acids. CDR3 sequence: CASSYRQGTNAEAFF. The DNA of the CDR3 is TGTGCCAGCAGTTACCGGCAGGGGACGAACGCTGAAGCTTTCTTT.

This chain connects TRBV12-3 or TRBV12-4 to TRBJ2-1; a possible D gene is TRBD1 (7 bases). Trimming shortened V by 2 bases and J by 8 bases, and 13 bases separated the two germline ends. This CDR3 region has 14 residues. This CDR3 reads CASSLRGRGDEQFF. The CDR3 DNA reads as TGTGCCAGCAGTTTACGTGGCAGGGGGGATGAGCAGTTCTTC.

This clonotype has just a few counts. The V gene is TRBV20-1, the J gene TRBJ1-1; D perhaps matches TRBD1 (6 bases). Germline-derived CDR1 and CDR2 are DFQATT and SNEGSKA (reference sequence). The CDR3 runs to 11 residues. Trimming took off 6 bases at V and 11 bases at J, with 16 bases between the two ends. DNA for the CDR3: TGCAGTGCCACCGGGGGGCACAGGGCTTTCTTT. The encoded protein is CSATGGHRAFF.

This clonotype was recorded a few times. The V call is TRBV7-9, the J call TRBJ2-3; D is perhaps TRBD2 (5 bases). Germline V CDR1 and CDR2: SEHNR, FQNEAQ (reference sequence). The V gene lost 1 base and the J gene lost 0 bases, with 11 bases spanning the gap. The CDR3 spans 16 residues. The CDR3 spells CASSLGLSASTDTQYF. The DNA of the CDR3 is TGTGCCAGCAGCTTAGGACTATCGGCTAGCACAGATACGCAGTATTTT. Full variable domain (outside the CDR3, taken from reference TRBV7-9 and TRBJ2-3): DTGVSQNPRHKITKRGQNVTFRCDPISEHNRLYWYRQTLGQGPEFLTYFQNEAQLEKSRLLSDRFSAERPKGSFSTLEIQRTEQGDSAMYLCASSLGLSASTDTQYFGPGTRLTVL.

This clonotype was recorded a few times. V usage is TRBV5-6 and J usage is TRBJ2-5; the D is unclear. CDR3 length equals 13 residues. V lost 2 bases to trimming and J lost 2 bases, with 7 bases between them. Germline CDR1 and CDR2: SGHDT and YYEEEE. Here the CDR3 reads CASSFLGQETQYF. The DNA of the CDR3 is TGTGCCAGCAGCTTTCTGGGACAAGAGACCCAGTACTTC.

The rearrangement links TRBV6-6 to TRBJ1-5; D perhaps matches TRBD1 (5 bases). Germline V gene sequence: CDR1 MNHNY, CDR2 SVGAGI (reference sequence). This CDR3 contains 18 residues. The germline V and J ends were trimmed by 6 bases and 7 bases, with 28 bases remaining between them. Written as DNA, the CDR3 is TGTGCCAGCAGCCCCCGGGTTTTTAGTCAGGGCCCCATGCAGCCCCAGCATTTT. Translating gives CASSPRVFSQGPMQPQHF.

The V and J genes are TRBV20-1 and TRBJ1-4; D is possibly TRBD1 (6 bases). Germline V gives CDR1 DFQATT, CDR2 SNEGSKA (reference sequence). This CDR3 is 14 amino acids long. Trimming left V 0 bases short and J 8 bases short, with 13 bases between. The CDR3 spells CSARDTGRGEKLFF. The CDR3 DNA follows: TGCAGTGCTAGAGATACAGGGAGAGGAGAAAAACTGTTTTTT.

To note about this clonotype: A read error is possible here, since a much larger clone lies one base away. The chain joins TRBV12-3 or TRBV12-4 to TRBJ1-1; the D is unclear. The CDR3 runs 14 residues. The V gene lost 3 bases and the J gene lost 10 bases, with 18 bases spanning the gap. CDR3 sequence (DNA): TGTGCCAGCAGTTTGTTTGATTTTCGTTTAGGAGCTTTCTTT. Its translation: CASSLFDFRLGAFF.

The chain has TRBV12-3 or TRBV12-4 and TRBJ2-3; TRBD2 matches 7 bases. Trimming took 4 bases from V and 6 from J; bases not matched to a gene: 10. The length of the CDR3 is 15 residues. CDR3 nucleotide sequence: TGTGCCAGCAGTTCCCTAGCGGCCACGGGGGATACGCAGTATTTT. It specifies CASSSLAATGDTQYF.

This clonotype was observed a handful of times. The chain couples TRBV4-1 to TRBJ1-5; TRBD1 might be the D (5 bases). With 1 base removed from V and 6 bases from J, the gap between germline ends came to 13 bases. Germline-derived CDR1 and CDR2 are MGHRA and YSYEKL. CDR3 length equals 15 residues. The CDR3 bases are TGCGCCAGCAGCCAAGGGCTACTGGGGGGTCAGCCCCAGCATTTT. Translation gives CASSQGLLGGQPQHF.